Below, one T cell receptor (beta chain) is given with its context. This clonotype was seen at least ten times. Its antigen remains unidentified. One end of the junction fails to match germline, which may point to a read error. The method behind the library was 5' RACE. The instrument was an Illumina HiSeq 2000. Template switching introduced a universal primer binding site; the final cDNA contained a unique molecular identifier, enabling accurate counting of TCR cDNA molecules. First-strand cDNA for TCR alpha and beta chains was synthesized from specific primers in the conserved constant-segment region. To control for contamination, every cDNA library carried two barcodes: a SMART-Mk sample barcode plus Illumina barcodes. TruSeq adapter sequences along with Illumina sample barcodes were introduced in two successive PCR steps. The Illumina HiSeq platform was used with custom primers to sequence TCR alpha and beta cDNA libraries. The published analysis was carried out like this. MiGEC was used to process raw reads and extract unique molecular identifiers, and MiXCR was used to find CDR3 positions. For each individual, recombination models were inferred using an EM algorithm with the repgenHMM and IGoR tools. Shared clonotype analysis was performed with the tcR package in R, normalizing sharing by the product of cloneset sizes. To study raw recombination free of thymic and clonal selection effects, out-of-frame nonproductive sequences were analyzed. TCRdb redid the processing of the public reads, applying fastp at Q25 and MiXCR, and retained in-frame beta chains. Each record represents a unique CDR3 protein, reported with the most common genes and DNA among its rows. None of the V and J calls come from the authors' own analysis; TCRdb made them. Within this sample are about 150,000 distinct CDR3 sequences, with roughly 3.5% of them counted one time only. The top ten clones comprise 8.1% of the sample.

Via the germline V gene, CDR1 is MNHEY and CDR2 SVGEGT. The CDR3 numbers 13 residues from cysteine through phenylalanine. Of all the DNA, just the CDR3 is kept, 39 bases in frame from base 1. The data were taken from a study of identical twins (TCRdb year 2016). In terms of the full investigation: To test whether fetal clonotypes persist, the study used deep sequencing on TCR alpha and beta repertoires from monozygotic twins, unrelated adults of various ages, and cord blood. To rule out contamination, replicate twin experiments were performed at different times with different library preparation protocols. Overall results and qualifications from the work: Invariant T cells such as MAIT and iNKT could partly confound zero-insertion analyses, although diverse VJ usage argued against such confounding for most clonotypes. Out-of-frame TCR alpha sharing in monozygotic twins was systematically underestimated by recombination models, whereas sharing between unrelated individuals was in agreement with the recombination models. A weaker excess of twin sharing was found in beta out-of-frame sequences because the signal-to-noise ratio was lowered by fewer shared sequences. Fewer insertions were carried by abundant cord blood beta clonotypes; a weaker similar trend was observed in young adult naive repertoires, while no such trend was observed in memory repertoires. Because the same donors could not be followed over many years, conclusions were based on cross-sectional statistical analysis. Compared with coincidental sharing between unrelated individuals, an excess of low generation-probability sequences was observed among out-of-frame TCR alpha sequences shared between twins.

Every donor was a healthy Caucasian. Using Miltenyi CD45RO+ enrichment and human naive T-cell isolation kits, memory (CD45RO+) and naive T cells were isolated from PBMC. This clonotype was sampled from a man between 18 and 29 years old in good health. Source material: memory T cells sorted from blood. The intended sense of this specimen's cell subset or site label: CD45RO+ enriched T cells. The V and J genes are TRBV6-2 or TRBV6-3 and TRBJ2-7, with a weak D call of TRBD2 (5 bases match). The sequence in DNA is TGTGCCGGCAGCACTAGTCCCCCCGTCGAGCAGTACTTC. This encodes CAGSTSPPVEQYF.